This TCR beta chain was retrieved from a study of CD8+CD57+ T cells in acquired aplastic anemia. Background on the study: Mean DNA quantity obtained from sorted CD4+ and CD8+ cells was about 3 ug.

Study-wide results and caveats: Patients and controls were not found to differ significantly in CD8+ Simpson's diversity. Common to patients and controls were twenty-nine CD8+ CDR3 sequences.

This clonotype came up a few times. Its antigen is as yet unknown. Germline V CDR1 and CDR2: SGHAT, FQNNGV. The CDR3 is 14 amino acids. V gave up 2 bases and J gave up 6 bases, with 12 bases separating them. Patients chosen for sequencing had shown CD8+CD57+ cell expansion by flow cytometry. Patient blood was sampled before any therapy had been received. The template for TCR beta VDJ and CDR3 sequence profiling was genomic DNA. TCRdb called the reads again in MiXCR, with one record for every CDR3 protein. Found here are approximately 260,000 distinct CDR3 sequences, roughly 80% of them singletons; the top ten hold over 35%.

What was sequenced was sorted CD4+, CD8+, or CD8+CD57+ T cells (not recorded which) from PBMCs. The chain combines TRBV11-2 with TRBJ2-3, with D perhaps matching TRBD1 (5 bases). This TCR was sampled from a human donor with aplastic anemia. CDR3 residues: CASSLQGSPDTQYF. Here the CDR3 DNA reads TGTGCCAGCAGCTTACAGGGAAGTCCCGATACGCAGTATTTT. Variable domain in full (rest from reference TRBV11-2 and TRBJ2-3): EAGVAQSPRYKIIEKRQSVAFWCNPISGHATLYWYQQILGQGPKLLIQFQNNGVVDDSQLPKDRFSAERLKGVDSTLKIQPAKLEDSAVYLCASSLQGSPDTQYFGPGTRLTVL.